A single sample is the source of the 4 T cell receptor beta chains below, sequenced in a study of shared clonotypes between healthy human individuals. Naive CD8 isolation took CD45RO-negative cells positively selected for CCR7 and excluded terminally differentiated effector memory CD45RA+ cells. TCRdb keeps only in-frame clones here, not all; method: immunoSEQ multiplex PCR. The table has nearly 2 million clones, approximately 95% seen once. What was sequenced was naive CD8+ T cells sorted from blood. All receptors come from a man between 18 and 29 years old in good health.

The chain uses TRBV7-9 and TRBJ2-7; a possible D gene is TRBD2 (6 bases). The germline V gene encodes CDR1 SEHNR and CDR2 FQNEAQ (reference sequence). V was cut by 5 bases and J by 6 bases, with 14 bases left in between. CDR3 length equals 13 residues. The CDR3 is CASSPAAEGEQYF. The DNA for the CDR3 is TGTGCCAGCAGCCCCGCGGCGGAGGGCGAGCAGTACTTC.

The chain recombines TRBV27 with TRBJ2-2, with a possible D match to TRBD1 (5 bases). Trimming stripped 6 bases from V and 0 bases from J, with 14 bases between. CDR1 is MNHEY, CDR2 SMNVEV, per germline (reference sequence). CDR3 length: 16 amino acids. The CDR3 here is CASRAQVNANTGELFF. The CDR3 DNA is TGTGCCAGCAGAGCACAGGTGAACGCGAACACCGGGGAGCTGTTTTTT.

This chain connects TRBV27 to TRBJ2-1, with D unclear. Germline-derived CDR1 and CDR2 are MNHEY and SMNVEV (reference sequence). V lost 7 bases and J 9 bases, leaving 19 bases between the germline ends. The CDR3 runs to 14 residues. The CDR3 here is CASIPTWRGVEQFF. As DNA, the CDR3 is TGTGCCAGCATCCCGACATGGAGAGGTGTTGAGCAGTTCTTC.

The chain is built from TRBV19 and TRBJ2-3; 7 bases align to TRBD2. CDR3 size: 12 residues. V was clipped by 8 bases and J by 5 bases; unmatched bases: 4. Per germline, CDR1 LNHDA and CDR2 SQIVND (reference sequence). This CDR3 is CASWGGLDTQYF. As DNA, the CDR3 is TGTGCCAGTTGGGGAGGGCTAGATACGCAGTATTTT.